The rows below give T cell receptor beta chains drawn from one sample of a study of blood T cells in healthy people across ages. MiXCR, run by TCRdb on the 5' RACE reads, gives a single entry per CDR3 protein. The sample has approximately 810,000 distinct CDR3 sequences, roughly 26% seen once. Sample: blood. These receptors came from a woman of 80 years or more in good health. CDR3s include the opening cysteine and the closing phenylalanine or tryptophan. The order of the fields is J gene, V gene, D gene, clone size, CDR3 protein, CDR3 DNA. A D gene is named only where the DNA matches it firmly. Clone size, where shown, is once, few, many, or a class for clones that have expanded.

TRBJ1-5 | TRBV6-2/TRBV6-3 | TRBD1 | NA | CASKLTGGNQPQHF | TGTGCCAGCAAATTAACAGGGGGCAATCAGCCCCAGCATTTT
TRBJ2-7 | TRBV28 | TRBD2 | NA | CASSFSGGYSYERYF | TGTGCCAGCAGTTTTAGCGGGGGGTACTCCTACGAGCGGTACTTC
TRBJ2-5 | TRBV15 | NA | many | CATSRVRGRVQETQYF | TGTGCCACCAGCAGAGTGAGGGGTCGCGTCCAAGAGACCCAGTACTTC
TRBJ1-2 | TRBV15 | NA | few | CATSRGGGTNYGYTF | TGTGCCACCAGCAGAGGAGGAGGCACTAACTATGGCTACACCTTC
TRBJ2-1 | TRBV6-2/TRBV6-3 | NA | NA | CASSGPFDSSYNEQFF | TGTGCCAGCAGTGGACCGTTTGACAGCTCCTACAATGAGCAGTTCTTC
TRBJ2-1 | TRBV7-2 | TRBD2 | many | CASSRAGLVNEQFF | TGTGCCAGCAGCCGTGCGGGACTAGTAAATGAGCAGTTCTTC
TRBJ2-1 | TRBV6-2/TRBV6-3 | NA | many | CASSYGHYNEQFF | TGTGCCAGCAGTTACGGACACTACAATGAGCAGTTCTTC
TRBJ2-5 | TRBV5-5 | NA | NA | CASSLAGSGREQYF | TGTGCCAGCAGCTTGGCCGGGTCGGGGCGAGAGCAGTACTTC
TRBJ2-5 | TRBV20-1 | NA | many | CSASGLQETQYF | TGCAGTGCTAGTGGTCTGCAAGAGACCCAGTACTTC
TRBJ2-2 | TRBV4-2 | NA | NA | CASSQEWAGELFF | TGTGCCAGCAGCCAAGAATGGGCCGGGGAGCTGTTTTTT
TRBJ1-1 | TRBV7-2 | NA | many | CASSLRANSNTEAFF | TGTGCCAGCAGCTTACGGGCAAACTCGAACACTGAAGCTTTCTTT
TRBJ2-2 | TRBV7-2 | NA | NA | CASSTGIPTGELFF | TGTGCCAGCAGCACCGGGATTCCTACCGGGGAGCTGTTTTTT
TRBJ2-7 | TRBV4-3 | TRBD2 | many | CASSQGPSGVTYEQYF | TGCGCCAGCAGCCAAGGCCCTAGCGGTGTGACCTACGAGCAGTACTTC
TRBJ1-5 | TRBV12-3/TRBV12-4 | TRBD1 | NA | CASSLGDRGRIQPQHF | TGTGCCAGCAGTTTGGGGGACAGGGGGCGGATTCAGCCCCAGCATTTT
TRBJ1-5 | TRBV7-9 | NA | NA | CASSRGEAYQPQHF | TGTGCCAGCAGCCGAGGGGAGGCCTATCAGCCCCAGCATTTT
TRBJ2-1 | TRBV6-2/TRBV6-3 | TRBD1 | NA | CASATGRPYNEQFF | TGTGCCAGCGCGACAGGGCGCCCATACAATGAGCAGTTCTTC
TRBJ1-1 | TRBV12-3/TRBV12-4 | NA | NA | CASTLFAGNTEAFF | TGTGCCAGCACCCTTTTTGCGGGGAACACTGAAGCTTTCTTT
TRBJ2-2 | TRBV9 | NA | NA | CASSVAGTNTGELFF | TGTGCCAGCAGCGTAGCGGGGACGAACACCGGGGAGCTGTTTTTT
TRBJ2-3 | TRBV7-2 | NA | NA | CASSLVTVNTGELYF | TGTGCCAGCAGCTTAGTGACGGTGAACACCGGGGAGCTGTATTTT
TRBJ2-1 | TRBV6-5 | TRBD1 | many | CASSYSPRLDRANEQFF | TGTGCCAGCAGTTATTCCCCACGCCTGGACAGGGCAAATGAGCAGTTCTTC
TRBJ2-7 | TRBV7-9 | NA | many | CASSGGLPLVEQYF | TGTGCCAGCAGCGGAGGCCTGCCCCTAGTCGAGCAGTACTTC
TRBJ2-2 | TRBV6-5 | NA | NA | CASKFAGTNTGELFF | TGTGCCAGCAAGTTTGCCGGGACAAACACCGGGGAGCTGTTTTTT
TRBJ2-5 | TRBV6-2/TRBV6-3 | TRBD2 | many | CASSYSQRGVKETQYF | TGTGCCAGCAGTTACTCCCAGCGGGGGGTCAAAGAGACCCAGTACTTC
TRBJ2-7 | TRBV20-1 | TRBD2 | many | CSASGGGVHEQYF | TGCAGTGCTAGTGGGGGGGGGGTACACGAGCAGTACTTC
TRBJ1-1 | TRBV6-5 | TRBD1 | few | CASTARRQGHTEAFF | TGTGCCAGCACCGCCCGGAGACAGGGACACACTGAAGCTTTCTTT
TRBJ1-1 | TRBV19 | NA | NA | CASKGDGEAFF | TGTGCCAGTAAAGGGGACGGTGAAGCTTTCTTT
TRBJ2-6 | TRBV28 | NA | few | CASTSPGANVRTF | TGTGCCAGCACGTCCCCGGGGGCCAACGTCCGGACTTTC
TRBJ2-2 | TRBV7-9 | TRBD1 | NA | CASSQGQPNTGELFF | TGTGCCAGCAGCCAGGGACAGCCGAACACCGGGGAGCTGTTTTTT
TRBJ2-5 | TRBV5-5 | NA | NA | CASSLGPGGLSLQETQYF | TGTGCCAGCAGCTTGGGCCCCGGGGGGCTCTCACTCCAAGAGACCCAGTACTTC
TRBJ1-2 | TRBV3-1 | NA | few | CASSQTEAYGYTF | TGTGCCAGCAGCCAGACGGAAGCCTATGGCTACACCTTC
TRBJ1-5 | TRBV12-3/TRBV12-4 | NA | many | CASSFTWNQPQHF | TGTGCCAGCAGTTTCACCTGGAATCAGCCCCAGCATTTT
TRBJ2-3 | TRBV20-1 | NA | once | CSANQGLGTDTQYF | TGCAGTGCCAATCAGGGGCTCGGGACAGATACGCAGTATTTT
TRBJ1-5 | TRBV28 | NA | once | CASSLFGRRNQPQHF | TGTGCCAGCAGTTTATTCGGTCGGAGAAATCAGCCCCAGCATTTT
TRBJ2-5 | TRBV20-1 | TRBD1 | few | CSAQRRDRGLNEQYF | TGCAGTGCTCAACGTAGGGACAGGGGGCTAAATGAGCAGTACTTC
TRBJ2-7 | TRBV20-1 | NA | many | CSALTHSVQYF | TGCAGTGCCCTGACTCATAGCGTGCAGTACTTC
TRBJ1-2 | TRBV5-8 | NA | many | CASSLEVGTNYGYTF | TGTGCCAGCAGCTTGGAAGTCGGCACTAACTATGGCTACACCTTC
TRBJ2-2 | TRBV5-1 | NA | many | CASSLSRELFF | TGCGCCAGCAGCTTGTCCCGGGAGCTGTTTTTT
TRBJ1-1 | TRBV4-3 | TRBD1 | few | CASSNRGRTEAFF | TGCGCCAGCAGTAACAGGGGGAGGACTGAAGCTTTCTTT
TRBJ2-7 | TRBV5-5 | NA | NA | CASSLWGVNEQYF | TGTGCCAGCAGCCTTTGGGGGGTCAATGAGCAGTACTTC
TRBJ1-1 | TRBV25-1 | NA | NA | CASKESAMNTEAFF | TGTGCCAGCAAAGAGTCAGCGATGAACACTGAAGCTTTCTTT
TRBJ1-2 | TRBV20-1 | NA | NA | CSAKTTGSPYGYTF | TGCAGTGCTAAAACGACCGGGTCCCCCTATGGCTACACCTTC
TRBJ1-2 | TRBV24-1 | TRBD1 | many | CATSDTGQGNYGYTF | TGTGCCACCAGTGATACTGGACAGGGAAACTATGGCTACACCTTC
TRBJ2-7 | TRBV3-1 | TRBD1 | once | CASSSPGQGASYEQYF | TGTGCCAGCAGTTCTCCGGGACAGGGGGCGTCCTACGAGCAGTACTTC
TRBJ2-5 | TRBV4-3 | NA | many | CASSQESPGYQETQYF | TGCGCCAGCAGCCAAGAATCCCCTGGGTACCAAGAGACCCAGTACTTC
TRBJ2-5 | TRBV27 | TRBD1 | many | CASSLGRGRPGQETQYF | TGTGCCAGCAGTTTAGGAAGGGGGCGCCCCGGCCAAGAGACCCAGTACTTC
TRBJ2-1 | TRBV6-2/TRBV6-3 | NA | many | CASSTGAVMSSYNEQFF | TGTGCCAGCAGTACGGGGGCCGTTATGAGCTCCTACAATGAGCAGTTCTTC
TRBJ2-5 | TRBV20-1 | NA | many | CSARDVHRLETQYF | TGCAGTGCTAGAGATGTGCACAGATTGGAGACCCAGTACTTC